Ten or more counts support the clone carrying this T cell receptor beta chain. TCR beta CDR3 regions were amplified from RNA. When the TCR CDR3 underwent first-round RT-PCR, the HTBI primer set was used. TCRdb re-called the multiplex PCR reads through MiXCR, storing one row per CDR3 protein. Here the sample spans 500,000 to 750,000 distinct CDR3 sequences, 15% to 19% being singletons. This entry belongs to a study of T cells in Graves' hyperthyroidism and ophthalmopathy. CDR1 is SEHNR and CDR2 is FQNEAQ in the germline V gene (reference sequence). The CDR3 is made up of 16 amino acids. Trimming pared 2 bases from V and 9 bases from J, leaving 20 bases between.

The sequence came from a woman aged 25 to 45 with Graves' hyperthyroidism. The gene calls are TRBV7-9 and TRBJ2-1; D tentatively fits TRBD1 or TRBD2 (5 bases each). Sequenced input: blood. CDR3 sequence: CASSLPGSARGGEQFF. DNA of the CDR3: TGTGCCAGCAGCTTACCAGGGTCCGCACGGGGTGGTGAGCAGTTCTTC.